These T cell receptor beta chains were read from a single sample in a study of blood T cell repertoires in COVID-19. Sequenced by immunoSEQ multiplex PCR; TCRdb stores in-frame clones only, minus some. The repertoire consists of approximately 670,000 clones, with about 87% occurring once and the leading ten covering around 0.3%. Sequencing was done on a sample of peripheral blood. The source of these receptors is a woman aged 18-29 years with acute or convalescent COVID-19. CDR3s include the opening cysteine and the closing phenylalanine or tryptophan. The order of the fields is D gene, J gene, V gene, clone size, CDR3 protein, CDR3 DNA. A D gene is named only where the DNA matches it firmly. Not every row has a clone size; where given, it reads once, few, many or a size class.

>TRBD1|TRBJ1-4|TRBV9|once
CASSGPGQGNEKLFF
TGTGCCAGCAGCGGTCCGGGACAGGGTAATGAAAAACTGTTTTTT
>TRBD1|TRBJ1-1|TRBV4-1|-
CASSQEAGTANTEAFF
TGCGCCAGCAGCCAAGAGGCCGGGACAGCGAACACTGAAGCTTTCTTT
>-|TRBJ1-3|TRBV6-5|-
CASSSLLDSGNTIYF
TGTGCCAGCAGTTCCTTACTTGACTCTGGAAACACCATATATTTT
>-|TRBJ2-1|TRBV30|few
CAWSVPYRSGNEQFF
TGTGCCTGGAGTGTACCATACCGGTCGGGCAATGAGCAGTTCTTC
>TRBD1|TRBJ2-7|TRBV24-1|-
CATSDGTGDRGEQYF
TGTGCCACCAGTGACGGGACAGGGGATAGGGGCGAGCAGTACTTC
>-|TRBJ1-2|TRBV10-3|once
CAIGGSEGYTF
TGTGCCATCGGGGGGAGTGAAGGCTACACCTTC
>TRBD1|TRBJ2-5|TRBV30|once
CACGTGRSRGETQYF
TGTGCCTGTGGGACAGGGAGATCCAGAGGTGAGACCCAGTACTTC
>-|TRBJ1-6|TRBV19|-
CASSIRSSYNSPLHF
TGTGCCAGTAGTATTCGGAGCTCCTATAATTCACCCCTCCACTTT
>-|TRBJ2-3|TRBV18|-
CASSRQEVADTQYF
TGTGCCAGCTCGCGTCAAGAGGTAGCAGATACGCAGTATTTT
>-|TRBJ1-6|TRBV19|-
CASSIWRSSGNSPLHF
TGTGCCAGTAGTATCTGGAGATCCTCGGGTAATTCACCCCTCCACTTT
>TRBD1|TRBJ2-1|TRBV7-9|-
CASRAGTGGSYNEQFF
TGTGCCAGCAGAGCTGGGACAGGAGGGTCCTACAATGAGCAGTTCTTC
>-|TRBJ2-1|TRBV12-5|-
CASGPPSRVEQFF
TGTGCTAGTGGGCCCCCGTCGAGGGTCGAGCAGTTCTTC
>-|TRBJ1-6|TRBV5-6|few
CASSFKTVNSPLHF
TGTGCCAGCAGCTTCAAGACAGTCAATTCACCCCTCCACTTT
>TRBD1|TRBJ1-2|TRBV5-1|-
CASREVTGGKNYGYTF
TGCGCCAGCCGCGAGGTAACAGGGGGCAAAAACTATGGCTACACCTTC